This is a list of T cell receptor beta chains from one sample in a study of T-cell reconstitution after alpha-beta-depleted transplantation in children. Via MiXCR, TCRdb re-called the PCR reads, giving one row per CDR3 protein. Seen here are under 750,000 distinct CDR3 sequences, around 23% observed once, and the top ten hold roughly an eighth. Source: PBMCs, mostly from graft donor cells, taken 360 days after TCRalphabeta/CD19-depleted stem cell transplant. The receptors were sampled from a boy less than two years old who had a stem cell transplant for acute myeloid leukemia, so the T cells may come from the graft donor. Both conserved end residues are part of each CDR3. Fields, in order: V gene, clone size, D gene, J gene, CDR3 length, CDR3 DNA, CDR3 protein. The D gene is left open where the match is weak. Not all rows give a size; the values are once, few, many and, for expanded clones, a class.

>TRBV20-1|NA|NA|TRBJ1-2|11
TGCAGTGCTCAAGCCCGAAATGGCTACACCTTC
CSAQARNGYTF
>TRBV20-1|NA|TRBD1|TRBJ1-6|15
TGCAGTGCCCCCCAGGGGGGCCTGGCTAATTCACCCCTCCACTTT
CSAPQGGLANSPLHF
>TRBV5-5|NA|TRBD1|TRBJ2-6|17
TGTGCCAGCAGCTTGAGACAGGGGCCTCCTCGGGCCAACGTCCTGACTTTC
CASSLRQGPPRANVLTF
>TRBV5-1|NA|TRBD1|TRBJ2-2|15
TGCGCCAGCAACACAGGGGGTCCGAACACCGGGGAGCTGTTTTTT
CASNTGGPNTGELFF
>TRBV9|NA|NA|TRBJ1-1|13
TGTGCCAGCAGCGCCGGGGGCGAGCCTGAAGCTTTCTTT
CASSAGGEPEAFF
>TRBV11-3|NA|NA|TRBJ2-7|15
TGTGCCAGCAGCTTAGATAGGACCGTTGGATACGAGCAGTACTTC
CASSLDRTVGYEQYF
>TRBV7-3|many|NA|TRBJ2-6|17
TGTGCCAGCAGCTTAATAGGCGACAGATCTGGGGCCAACGTCCTGACTTTC
CASSLIGDRSGANVLTF
>TRBV12-3/TRBV12-4|many|NA|TRBJ2-1|17
TGTGCCAGCAGAAGAATTTGGGGCCAGGGACTGTACAATGAGCAGTTCTTC
CASRRIWGQGLYNEQFF
>TRBV20-1|few|TRBD2|TRBJ2-7|12
TGCAGTGCTTCCGGGACTAGCCCCGAGCAGTACTTC
CSASGTSPEQYF
>TRBV6-1|few|TRBD2|TRBJ2-1|18
TGTGCCAGCAGTCGCCGGACTAGCGGGGGGGCCTTGTACAATGAGCAGTTCTTC
CASSRRTSGGALYNEQFF
>TRBV20-1|NA|NA|TRBJ1-2|16
TGCAGTGCTAGGCCTTGGACGGAATGGCGCGGCTATGGCTACACCTTC
CSARPWTEWRGYGYTF
>TRBV6-4|NA|NA|TRBJ2-3|16
TGTGCCAGCAGTGATCGTGGTAGCGGAAGCACAGATACGCAGTATTTT
CASSDRGSGSTDTQYF
>TRBV20-1|many|NA|TRBJ2-3|11
TGCAGTGCTAGAGATCCTCTAGATCAGTATTTT
CSARDPLDQYF
>TRBV20-1|few|TRBD1|TRBJ2-5|15
TGCAGTGCTAGAGAGGGCTCGACAGGGCAAGAGACCCAGTACTTC
CSAREGSTGQETQYF
>TRBV4-3|few|TRBD1|TRBJ2-7|17
TGCGCCAGCAGCCAAGTCTCTAGAACAGGGGGCCGAGACGAGCAGTACTTC
CASSQVSRTGGRDEQYF